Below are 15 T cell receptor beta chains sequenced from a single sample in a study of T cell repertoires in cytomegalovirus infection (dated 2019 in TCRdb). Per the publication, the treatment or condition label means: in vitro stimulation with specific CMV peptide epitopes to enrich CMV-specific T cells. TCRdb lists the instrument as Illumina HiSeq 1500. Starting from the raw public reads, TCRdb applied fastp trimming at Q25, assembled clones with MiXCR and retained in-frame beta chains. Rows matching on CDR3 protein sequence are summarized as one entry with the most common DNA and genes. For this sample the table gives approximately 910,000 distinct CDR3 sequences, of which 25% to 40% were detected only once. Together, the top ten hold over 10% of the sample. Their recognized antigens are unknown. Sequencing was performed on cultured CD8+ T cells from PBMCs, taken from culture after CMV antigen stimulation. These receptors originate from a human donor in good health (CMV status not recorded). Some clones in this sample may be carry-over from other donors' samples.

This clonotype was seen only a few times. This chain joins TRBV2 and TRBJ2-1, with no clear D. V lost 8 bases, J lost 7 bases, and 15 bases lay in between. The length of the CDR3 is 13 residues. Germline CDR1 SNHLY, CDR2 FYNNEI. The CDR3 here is CASFLELRNEQFF. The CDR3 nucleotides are TGTGCCAGCTTCCTGGAGTTGCGGAATGAGCAGTTCTTC.

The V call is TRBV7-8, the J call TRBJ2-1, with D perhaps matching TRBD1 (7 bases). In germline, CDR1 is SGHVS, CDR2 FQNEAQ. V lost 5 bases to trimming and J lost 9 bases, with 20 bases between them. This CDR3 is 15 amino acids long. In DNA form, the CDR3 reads TGTGCCAGCAGCCAGGTCGGGCAGGGGGGAATTGAGCAGTTCTTC. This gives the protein CASSQVGQGGIEQFF.

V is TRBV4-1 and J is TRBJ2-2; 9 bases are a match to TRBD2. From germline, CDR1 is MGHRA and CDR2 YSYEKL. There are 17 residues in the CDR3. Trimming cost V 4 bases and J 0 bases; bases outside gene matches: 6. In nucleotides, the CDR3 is TGCGCCAGCAGCCGCGGGGGGGGTCGGGCGAACACCGGGGAGCTGTTTTTT. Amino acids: CASSRGGGRANTGELFF.

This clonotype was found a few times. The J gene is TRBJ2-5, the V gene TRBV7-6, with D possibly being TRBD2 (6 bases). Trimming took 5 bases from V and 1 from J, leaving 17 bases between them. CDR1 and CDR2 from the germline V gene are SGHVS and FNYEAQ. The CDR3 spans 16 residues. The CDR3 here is CASSHKNSGAQETQYF. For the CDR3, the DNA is TGTGCCAGCAGCCACAAAAACTCGGGAGCCCAAGAGACCCAGTACTTC.

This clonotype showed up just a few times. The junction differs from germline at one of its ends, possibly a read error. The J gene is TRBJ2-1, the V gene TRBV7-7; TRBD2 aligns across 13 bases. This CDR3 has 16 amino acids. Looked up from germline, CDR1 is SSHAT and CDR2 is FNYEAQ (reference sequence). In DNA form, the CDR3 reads TGTGCTAGCAGCGACGGGACTAGCGGGGACTACAATGAGCAGTTCTTC. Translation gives CASSDGTSGDYNEQFF.

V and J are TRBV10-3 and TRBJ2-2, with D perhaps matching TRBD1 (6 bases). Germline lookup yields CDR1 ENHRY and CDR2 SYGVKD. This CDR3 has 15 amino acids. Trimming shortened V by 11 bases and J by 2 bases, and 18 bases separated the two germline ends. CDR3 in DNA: TGTGCCCTACTGAAGGGCAGGGGCAACACCGGGGAGCTGTTTTTT. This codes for CALLKGRGNTGELFF.

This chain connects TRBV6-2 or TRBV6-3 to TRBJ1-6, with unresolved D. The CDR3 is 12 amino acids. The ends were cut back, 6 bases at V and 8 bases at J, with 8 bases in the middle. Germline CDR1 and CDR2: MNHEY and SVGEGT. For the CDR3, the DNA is TGTGCCAGCAGACGAGAGGATTCACCCCTCCACTTT. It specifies CASRREDSPLHF.

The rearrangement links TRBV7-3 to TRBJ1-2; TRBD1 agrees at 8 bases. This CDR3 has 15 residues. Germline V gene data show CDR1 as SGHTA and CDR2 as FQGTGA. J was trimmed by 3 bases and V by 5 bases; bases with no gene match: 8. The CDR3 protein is CASSRGQAADYGYTF. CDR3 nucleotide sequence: TGTGCCAGCAGCAGGGGACAGGCGGCGGACTATGGCTACACCTTC.

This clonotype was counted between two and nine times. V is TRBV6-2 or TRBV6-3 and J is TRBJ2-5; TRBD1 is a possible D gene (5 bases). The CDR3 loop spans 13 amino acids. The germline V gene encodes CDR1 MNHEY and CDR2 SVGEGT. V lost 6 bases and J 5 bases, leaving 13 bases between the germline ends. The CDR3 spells CASRSGFFETQYF. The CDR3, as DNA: TGTGCCAGCAGATCAGGGTTTTTTGAGACCCAGTACTTC.

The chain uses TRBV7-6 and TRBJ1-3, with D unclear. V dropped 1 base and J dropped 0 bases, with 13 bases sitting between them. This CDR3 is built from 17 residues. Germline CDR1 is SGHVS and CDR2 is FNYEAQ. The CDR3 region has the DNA TGTGCCAGCAGCTTAGATCGGCTAAACCTCTCTGGAAACACCATATATTTT. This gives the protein CASSLDRLNLSGNTIYF.

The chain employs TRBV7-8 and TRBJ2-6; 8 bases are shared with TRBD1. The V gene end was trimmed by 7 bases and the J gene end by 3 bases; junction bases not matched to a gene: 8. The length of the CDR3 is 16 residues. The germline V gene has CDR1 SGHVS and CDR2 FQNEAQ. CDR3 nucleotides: TGTGCCAGCACCGGACAGGGCAGCTTTGGGGCCAACGTCCTGACTTTC. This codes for CASTGQGSFGANVLTF.

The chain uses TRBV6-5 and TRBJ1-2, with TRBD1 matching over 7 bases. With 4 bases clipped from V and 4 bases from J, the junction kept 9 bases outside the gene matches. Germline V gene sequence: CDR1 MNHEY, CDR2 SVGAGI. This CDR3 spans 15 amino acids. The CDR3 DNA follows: TGTGCCAGCAGTTTAGGGGGCCCCAATCTCTATGGCTACACCTTC. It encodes CASSLGGPNLYGYTF.

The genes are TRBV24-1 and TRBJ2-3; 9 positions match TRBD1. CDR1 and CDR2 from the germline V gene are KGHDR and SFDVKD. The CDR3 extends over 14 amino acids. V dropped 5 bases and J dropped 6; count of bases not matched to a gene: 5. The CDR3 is CATSGSTGGDTQYF. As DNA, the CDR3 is TGTGCCACCAGTGGATCGACAGGGGGGGATACGCAGTATTTT.

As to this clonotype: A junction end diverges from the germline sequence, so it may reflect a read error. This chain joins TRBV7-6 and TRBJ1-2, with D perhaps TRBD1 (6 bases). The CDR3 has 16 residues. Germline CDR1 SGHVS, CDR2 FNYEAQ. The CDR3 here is CANSLRQDPRNYGYTF. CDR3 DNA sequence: TGTGCCAACAGCTTGAGACAGGACCCCCGGAACTATGGCTACACCTTC.

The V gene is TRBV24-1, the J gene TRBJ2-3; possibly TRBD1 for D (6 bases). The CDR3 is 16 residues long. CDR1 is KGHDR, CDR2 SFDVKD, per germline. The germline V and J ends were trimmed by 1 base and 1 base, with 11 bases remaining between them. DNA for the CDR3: TGTGCCACCAGTGATTTCAGGGGTAGGGGCACAGATACGCAGTATTTT. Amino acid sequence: CATSDFRGRGTDTQYF.